These 3 T cell receptor beta chains originate from one sample sequenced in a study of T cells in tuberculosis. Measured with immunoSEQ multiplex PCR; TCRdb has only the in-frame clones, and not every one. The table has tens of thousands of clones, nearly 90% seen once. Time point defined: new active TB diagnosis, blood taken before or within 7 days of starting treatment. Sequences were derived from PBMCs, sampled at tuberculosis diagnosis. These receptors were obtained from an adult with tuberculosis.

This sequence joins TRBV4-3 and TRBJ2-7, with 8 bases lining up with TRBD1. Germline CDR1 is LGHNA and CDR2 is YSLEER. The CDR3 length is 16 residues. V shed 0 bases and J 2 bases; nucleotides not matched to a gene: 6. The CDR3 here is CASSQEEPGGPYEQYF. CDR3 bases: TGCGCCAGCAGCCAAGAAGAACCAGGGGGCCCCTACGAGCAGTACTTC.

The V and J genes are TRBV7-2 and TRBJ2-1; a weak D match, TRBD2 (6 bases). The CDR3 is 15 residues long. The V gene's germline CDR1 is SGHTA and CDR2 FQGNSA. V lost 3 bases to trimming and J lost 7 bases, with 16 bases between them. CDR3 bases: TGTGCCAGCAGCTTTGGGGGGTCTAACCTAAATGAGCAGTTCTTC. This translates into CASSFGGSNLNEQFF.

This rearrangement joins TRBV7-2 to TRBJ1-1, with TRBD1 identical over 8 bases. Germline V gene sequence: CDR1 SGHTA, CDR2 FQGNSA. The V and J ends lost 5 bases and 9 bases, in that order; junction bases with no gene match: 8. The CDR3 has 13 amino acids. CDR3 sequence reads: CASSPSRQGKAFF. The CDR3 DNA is TGTGCCAGCAGCCCTTCAAGACAGGGGAAAGCTTTCTTT.